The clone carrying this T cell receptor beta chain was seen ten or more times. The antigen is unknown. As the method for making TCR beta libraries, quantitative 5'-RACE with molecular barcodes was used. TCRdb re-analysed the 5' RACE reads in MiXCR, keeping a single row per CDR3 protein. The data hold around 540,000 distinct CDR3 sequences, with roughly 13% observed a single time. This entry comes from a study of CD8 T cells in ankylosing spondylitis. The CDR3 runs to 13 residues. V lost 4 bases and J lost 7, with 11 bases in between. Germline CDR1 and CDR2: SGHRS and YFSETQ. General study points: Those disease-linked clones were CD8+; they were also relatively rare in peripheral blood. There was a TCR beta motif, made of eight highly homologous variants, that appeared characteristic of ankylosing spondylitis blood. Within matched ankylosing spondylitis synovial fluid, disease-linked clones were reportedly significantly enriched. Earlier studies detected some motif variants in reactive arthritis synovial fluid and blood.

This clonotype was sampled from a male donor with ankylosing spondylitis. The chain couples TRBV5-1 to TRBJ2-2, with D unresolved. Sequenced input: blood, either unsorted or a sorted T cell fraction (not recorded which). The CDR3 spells CASSPDPGGELFF. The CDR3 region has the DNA TGCGCCAGCAGCCCTGACCCCGGCGGGGAGCTGTTTTTT.